The T cell receptor (beta chain) described here comes from a study of blood T cell repertoires in COVID-19. Study summary: COVID-19 samples collected from the United States, Italy and Spain covered acute and convalescent phases.

Per the original methods: By means of reference gene primer amplification, nucleated cell counts were estimated. Using immunoSEQ multiplex PCR, the repertoire was profiled, and TCRdb retains in-frame clones only, with some absent. V, J and clone size are taken as reported in that table, and D and trimming were inferred from the DNA itself. The table has roughly 250,000 clones, around nine tenths seen once. The receptor was derived from a woman aged 40 to 55 who had recovered from COVID-19. Sequences were obtained from peripheral blood.

CDR3 bases: TGTGCCAGCACGGCCCAGGGACAGGCTGGTGGCTACACCTTC. This sequence encodes CASTAQGQAGGYTF. The rearrangement uses TRBV6-5 and TRBJ1-2, with 8 bases fitting TRBD1. The CDR3 length is 14 residues. The ends lost 7 bases at V and 7 bases at J; junction bases unmatched: 11. Germline V gives CDR1 MNHEY, CDR2 SVGAGI.